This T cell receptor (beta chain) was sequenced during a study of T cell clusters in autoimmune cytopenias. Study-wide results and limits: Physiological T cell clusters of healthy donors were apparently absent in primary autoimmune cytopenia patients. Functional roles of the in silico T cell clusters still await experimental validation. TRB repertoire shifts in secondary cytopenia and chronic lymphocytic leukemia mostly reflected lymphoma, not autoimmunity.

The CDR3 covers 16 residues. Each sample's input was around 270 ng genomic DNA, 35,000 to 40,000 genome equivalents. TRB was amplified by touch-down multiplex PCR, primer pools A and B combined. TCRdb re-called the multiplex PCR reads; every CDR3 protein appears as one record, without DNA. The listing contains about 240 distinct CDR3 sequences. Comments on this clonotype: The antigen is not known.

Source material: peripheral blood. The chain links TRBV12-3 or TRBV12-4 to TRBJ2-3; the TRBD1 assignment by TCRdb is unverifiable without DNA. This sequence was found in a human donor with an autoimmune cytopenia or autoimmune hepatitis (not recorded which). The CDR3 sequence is CASSFYSGGAGDTQYF.